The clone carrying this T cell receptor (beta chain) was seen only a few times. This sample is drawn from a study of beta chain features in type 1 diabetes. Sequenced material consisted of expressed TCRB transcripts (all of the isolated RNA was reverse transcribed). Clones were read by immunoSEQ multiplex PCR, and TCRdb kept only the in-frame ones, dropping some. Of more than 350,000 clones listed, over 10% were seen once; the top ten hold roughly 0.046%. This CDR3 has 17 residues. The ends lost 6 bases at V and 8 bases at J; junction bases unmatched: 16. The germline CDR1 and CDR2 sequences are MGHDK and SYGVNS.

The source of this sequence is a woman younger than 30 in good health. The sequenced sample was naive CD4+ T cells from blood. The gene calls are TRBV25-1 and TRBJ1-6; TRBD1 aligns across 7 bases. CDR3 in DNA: TGTGCCAGCAGAAGCGGACAGGTTGGATATAGATATTCACCCCTCCACTTT. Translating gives CASRSGQVGYRYSPLHF.